This TCR beta chain was documented in a study of blood T cell repertoires in COVID-19. About the study: Some COVID-19 samples were acute and others convalescent; all came from the United States, Italy and Spain. Sources were T cells, B-cell-depleted T cells, or PBMCs; the material itself was cDNA or gDNA.

Only in-frame clones appear in the TCRdb table, and some are missing; sequencing was by immunoSEQ multiplex PCR. The table has hundreds of thousands of clones, about nine tenths seen once. Germline V CDR1 and CDR2: SGHKS, YYEKEE (reference sequence). Trimming cost V 4 bases and J 0 bases; bases outside gene matches: 8. CDR3 size: 16 residues. Clinical histories supplied by participants themselves formed the basis of cohort assignment. This receptor was taken from a man aged 25-45 years who had recovered from COVID-19. V usage is TRBV5-5 and J usage is TRBJ2-3; 7 positions agree with TRBD1. The sequenced sample consisted of PBMCs or T cells enriched from blood (not recorded which). The DNA for the CDR3 is TGTGCCAGCAGCACCGGACAGGCCTATAGCACAGATACGCAGTATTTT. Its translation: CASSTGQAYSTDTQYF.